A single sample gave rise to the 22 T cell receptor beta chains below, sequenced in a study of blood T cell repertoires in COVID-19. The protocol was immunoSEQ multiplex PCR, while the TCRdb copy is restricted to in-frame clones and leaves out a portion. The sample gives around 300,000 clones, 75% to 90% of which show up once; about an eighth is in the top ten. Sequencing input: peripheral blood. Receptors were obtained from a woman in her 70s with COVID-19, enrolled during active disease.

The chain joins TRBV4-1 to TRBJ1-2; possible D gene TRBD1, 5 bases. The germline V gene encodes CDR1 MGHRA and CDR2 YSYEKL. CDR3 length equals 15 residues. With 0 bases removed from V and 2 bases from J, the gap between germline ends came to 10 bases. The CDR3 sequence is CASSQDGTGNYGYTF. As DNA, the CDR3 is TGCGCCAGCAGCCAAGATGGAACAGGCAACTATGGCTACACCTTC.

The rearrangement links TRBV3-1 (or the pseudogene TRBV3-2) to TRBJ2-2; 8 nucleotides match TRBD2. Trimming removed 1 base from V and 7 bases from J; junction bases left unmatched: 2. This CDR3 is 14 amino acids long. Germline lookup yields CDR1 LGHDT and CDR2 YNNKEL (reference sequence). CDR3 residues: CASSQAGGLGELFF. CDR3 DNA sequence: TGTGCCAGCAGCCAAGCGGGGGGGCTCGGGGAGCTGTTTTTT.

J is TRBJ1-2 and V is TRBV12-3 or TRBV12-4; D gene ambiguous. The CDR3 runs to 12 residues. Trimming shortened V by 6 bases and J by 5 bases, and 10 bases separated the two germline ends. CDR3 nucleotides: TGTGCCAGCAGCCTCGGGAAGTATGGCTACACCTTC. It is translated as CASSLGKYGYTF.

This chain connects TRBV5-4 to TRBJ1-2; D is undetermined. The CDR3 is 13 residues long. Germline V gene lookup returns CDR1 SGHNT and CDR2 YYREEE (reference sequence). Trimming took 1 base from V and 5 from J, leaving 9 bases between them. The CDR3 region is CASSLREGYGYTF. CDR3 in DNA: TGTGCCAGCAGCTTGCGGGAAGGGTATGGCTACACCTTC.

The chain links TRBV19 to TRBJ2-3, with D tentatively TRBD2 (6 bases). The CDR3 consists of 15 residues. The ends were cut back, 1 base at V and 3 bases at J, with 11 bases in the middle. Germline V gives CDR1 LNHDA, CDR2 SQIVND (reference sequence). The CDR3: CASSIVGGRTDTQYF. The CDR3, as DNA: TGTGCCAGTAGTATAGTCGGGGGAAGGACAGATACGCAGTATTTT. The full variable domain, its missing parts supplied by reference TRBV19 and TRBJ2-3, is DGGITQSPKYLFRKEGQNVTLSCEQNLNHDAMYWYRQDPGQGLRLIYYSQIVNDFQKGDIAEGYSVSREKKESFPLTVTSAQKNPTAFYLCASSIVGGRTDTQYFGPGTRLTVL.

This sequence joins TRBV29-1 and TRBJ2-1; 8 bases fit TRBD2. This CDR3 is built from 13 residues. V was pared by 6 bases and J by 5 bases, with 6 bases of the junction left unmatched. Germline CDR1 and CDR2: SQVTM and ANQGSEA. The CDR3 coding sequence is TGCAGCGTCCCGGGGGGGCCCCACAATGAGCAGTTCTTC. Amino acids: CSVPGGPHNEQFF.

The chain carries TRBV4-1 and TRBJ1-2; 9 bases agree with TRBD1. The CDR3 sequence is 17 residues long. Germline V gene sequence: CDR1 MGHRA, CDR2 YSYEKL. Germline trimming cut 3 bases from V and 7 bases from J; bases unmatched to any gene: 15. DNA for the CDR3: TGCGCCAGCAGCCAGGTCATTACCCGGGACAGGGTATTTGGCTACACCTTC. It is translated as CASSQVITRDRVFGYTF.

V and J are TRBV28 and TRBJ2-7; TRBD1 is a possible D gene (6 bases). Deletions cut 6 bases from V and 4 bases from J, with 19 bases between. CDR1 MDHEN and CDR2 SYDVKM come from the germline V gene. There are 15 residues in the CDR3. The CDR3 coding sequence is TGTGCCAGCAGACACAGGGCCTCCCTCGGATACGAGCAGTACTTC. Encoded protein: CASRHRASLGYEQYF.

The chain is built from TRBV6-5 and TRBJ1-6; D is perhaps TRBD1 (5 bases). The CDR3 is made up of 14 amino acids. Looked up from germline, CDR1 is MNHEY and CDR2 is SVGAGI. Trimming stripped 4 bases from V and 4 bases from J, with 8 bases between. The CDR3 spells CASSLTAYNSPLHF. DNA of the CDR3: TGTGCCAGCAGTTTGACAGCATATAATTCACCCCTCCACTTT.

CDR3 in DNA: TGTGCCAGCAGCCCCCGTGGAGGTACCTACGAGCAGTACTTC. This sequence encodes CASSPRGGTYEQYF. The chain uses TRBV3-1 (or the pseudogene TRBV3-2) and TRBJ2-7; a possible D gene is TRBD2 (5 bases). The CDR3 covers 14 residues. The germline V and J ends were trimmed by 4 bases and 2 bases, with 12 bases remaining between them. The germline CDR1 and CDR2 sequences are LGHDT and YNNKEL (reference sequence).

The rearrangement links TRBV23-1 to TRBJ2-1; 8 positions agree with TRBD2. TRBV23-1 is designated an ORF whose function remains uncertain. With 9 bases clipped from V and 0 bases from J, the junction kept 7 bases outside the gene matches. The CDR3 is 15 residues long. In nucleotides, the CDR3 is TGCGCCAGTAGCGGGGATAGTCTCTCCTACAATGAGCAGTTCTTC. This codes for CASSGDSLSYNEQFF.

V usage is TRBV3-1 (or the pseudogene TRBV3-2) and J usage is TRBJ2-1, with TRBD2 as a possible D gene (5 bases). Germline CDR1 is LGHDT and CDR2 is YNNKEL (reference sequence). The length of the CDR3 is 15 residues. Trimming shortened V by 4 bases and J by 9 bases, and 19 bases separated the two germline ends. CDR3 nucleotide sequence: TGTGCCAGCAGCCCGGACTCGACCCGATCTGGTGAGCAGTTCTTC. Its protein is CASSPDSTRSGEQFF.

This chain links TRBV5-6 with TRBJ1-2; D not resolved. Trimming removed 0 bases at V and 8 bases at J, with 14 bases between. Per germline, CDR1 SGHDT and CDR2 YYEEEE. This CDR3 region has 14 residues. CDR3 in amino acids: CASSLDPRLGGYTF. The CDR3 DNA reads as TGTGCCAGCAGCTTGGATCCCAGACTAGGGGGCTACACCTTC.

V and J are TRBV7-2 and TRBJ1-2, with no clear D. V lost 1 base and J 2 bases, leaving 11 bases between the germline ends. Germline V gene data show CDR1 as SGHTA and CDR2 as FQGNSA. The CDR3 runs 15 residues. The CDR3 is CASSLGLGRNYGYTF. CDR3 in DNA: TGTGCCAGCAGCTTAGGACTTGGAAGGAACTATGGCTACACCTTC.

The chain employs TRBV5-1 and TRBJ2-7, with a tentative D call TRBD2 (5 bases). Germline V gene data show CDR1 as SGHRS and CDR2 as YFSETQ. The V and J ends lost 1 base and 0 bases respectively, with 20 bases between them. The CDR3 spans 18 residues. Here the CDR3 reads CASSLNTGTASFSYEQYF. For the CDR3, the DNA is TGCGCCAGCAGCTTGAATACGGGAACAGCTAGCTTCTCCTACGAGCAGTACTTC.

V gene TRBV2 combines with J gene TRBJ2-3; 8 bases match TRBD2. With V trimmed by 2 bases and J by 1 base, 8 bases remained unmatched. Germline loops: CDR1 SNHLY, CDR2 FYNNEI. The CDR3 runs 17 residues. The CDR3: CASSERGIAGRTDTQYF. The CDR3 coding sequence is TGTGCCAGCAGTGAACGGGGAATAGCGGGGCGCACAGATACGCAGTATTTT.

In its sample, this clone was seen once. The chain links TRBV19 to TRBJ1-5, with 10 bases matching TRBD1. Losses at the gene ends were 4 bases for V and 14 bases for J; bases not matched to a gene: 5. The CDR3 runs 12 residues. The germline V gene has CDR1 LNHDA and CDR2 SQIVND (reference sequence). CDR3 bases: TGTGCCAGTAGTACCGGGACAGGGGAAAAGCATTTT. Its protein is CASSTGTGEKHF. The full variable domain, completed using reference TRBV19 and TRBJ1-5, is DGGITQSPKYLFRKEGQNVTLSCEQNLNHDAMYWYRQDPGQGLRLIYYSQIVNDFQKGDIAEGYSVSREKKESFPLTVTSAQKNPTAFYLCASSTGTGEKHFGDGTRLSIL.

The chain couples TRBV12-5 to TRBJ1-1, with TRBD1 matching 7 bases. The CDR3 loop spans 13 amino acids. Germline V gene data show CDR1 as LGHNT and CDR2 as FRNRAP. The J segment lost 3 bases and the V segment lost 7 bases, leaving 5 bases of the junction unmatched. The CDR3, as DNA: TGTGCTAGTGCCCTGACAGGGTACACTGAAGCTTTCTTT. Translating it yields CASALTGYTEAFF.

V usage is TRBV28 and J usage is TRBJ1-1, with unresolved D. The germline CDR1 and CDR2 sequences are MDHEN and SYDVKM. V lost 6 bases to trimming and J lost 5 bases, with 16 bases between them. The CDR3 has 14 residues. The CDR3 DNA follows: TGTGCCAGCAGCAAGGCGGGGTTAAGGACTGAAGCTTTCTTT. Its protein is CASSKAGLRTEAFF.

The chain is built from TRBV15 and TRBJ1-4; possibly TRBD1 for D (5 bases). The length of the CDR3 is 14 residues. V lost 0 bases, J lost 6 bases, and 8 bases lay in between. Germline V gene data show CDR1 as LNHNV and CDR2 as YYDKDF (reference sequence). CDR3 loop: CATSRDRADEKLFF. The CDR3 bases are TGTGCCACCAGCAGAGACAGGGCCGATGAAAAACTGTTTTTT.

The V gene is TRBV7-2, the J gene TRBJ1-3, with a tentative D call TRBD1 (5 bases). CDR1 and CDR2 (germline): SGHTA, FQGNSA. V lost 3 bases, J lost 4 bases, and 13 bases lay in between. The CDR3 runs 15 residues. CDR3 DNA: TGTGCCAGCAGCTTGACGGGGGGGGAGGGAAACACCATATATTTT. This sequence encodes CASSLTGGEGNTIYF. The complete variable domain, with remaining parts taken from reference TRBV7-2 and TRBJ1-3, reads GAGVSQSPSNKVTEKGKDVELRCDPISGHTALYWYRQSLGQGLEFLIYFQGNSAPDKSGLPSDRFSAERTGGSVSTLTIQRTQQEDSAVYLCASSLTGGEGNTIYFGEGSWLTVV.

The rearrangement joins TRBV9 to TRBJ1-1, with D possibly matching TRBD1 (6 bases). Germline CDR1 is SGDLS and CDR2 is YYNGEE. Trimming removed 1 base from V and 3 bases from J, with 10 bases in between. The length of the CDR3 is 14 residues. CDR3 in amino acids: CASSVSSGDTEAFF. The CDR3 DNA is TGTGCCAGCAGCGTATCCTCAGGGGACACTGAAGCTTTCTTT.